The T cell receptor beta chain described here comes from a study of T cell responses to AZD1222 COVID-19 vaccine. Study-level findings and limits: An increase in Spike-specific TCR breadth and depth was observed after two AZD1222 doses. Targeting of unmutated variant regions was reportedly seen in nearly half of spike-specific TCRs. Baseline testing showed seropositivity in only a handful of AZD1222 recipients. No repertoire was sampled before or during the peak T cell response, only after it.

As regards this clone: Its specificity is unknown.

Profiling relied on immunoSEQ multiplex PCR, and the TCRdb table lists in-frame clones only, not all of them. Here the sample spans some 150,000 clones, approximately 88% being singletons. The CDR3 extends over 15 amino acids. The ends were cut back, 0 bases at V and 4 bases at J, with 11 bases in the middle. The germline V gene has CDR1 SEHNR and CDR2 FQNEAQ (reference sequence). Sequenced here: peripheral blood, sampled on day 0 of AZD1222 vaccination. This receptor was identified in an adult in good health. The V call is TRBV7-9, the J call TRBJ2-3; D uncertain. Here the CDR3 DNA reads TGTGCCAGCAGCTTAGCTACCTCGGGTGCAGATACGCAGTATTTT. This sequence encodes CASSLATSGADTQYF.